This T cell receptor beta chain was obtained from a study of cytomegalovirus exposure and HLA in healthy donors. Study-level findings and limits: Because they were indistinguishable, some V segments, including TRBV6-2 and TRBV6-3, were excluded.

Use of 60 Vbeta and 13 Jbeta primers characterized the PCR. Assay used: immunoSEQ multiplex PCR; TCRdb lists only in-frame clones, some missing. The repertoire holds some 170,000 clones, with nearly 80% as singletons. A few counts support this clone. Its antigen is unknown. This CDR3 contains 14 residues. Germline values: CDR1 MNHEY, CDR2 SVGAGI. Trimming removed 2 bases from V and 10 bases from J, with 12 bases in between. The sequence derives from a man younger than 35 in good health and CMV-seropositive. The rearrangement uses TRBV6-5 and TRBJ1-6, with a tentative D call TRBD1 (6 bases). Sequenced input: PBMCs. The CDR3 sequence: CASSYEGVRSPLHF. CDR3 DNA sequence: TGTGCCAGCAGTTACGAGGGGGTGAGGTCACCCCTCCACTTT.